These 13 T cell receptor beta chains share one sample of origin, sequenced in a study of identical twins. TCRdb reprocessed the 5' RACE reads with MiXCR, giving one entry per CDR3 protein. The repertoire consists of about 730,000 distinct CDR3 sequences, with around 21% occurring once and the leading ten covering about 4.3%. A further study also used this sample, focusing on T cells expressing NK-cell markers.

The source material was PBMCs. The source of these receptors is a woman in her late teens or twenties in good health.

The genes are TRBV7-9 and TRBJ1-2; D remains ambiguous. CDR3 length: 13 residues. In germline, CDR1 is SEHNR, CDR2 FQNEAQ (reference sequence). V was trimmed by 5 bases and J by 8 bases, leaving 15 bases between them. The CDR3 sequence is CASSLGHGSGYTF. The CDR3 DNA sequence: TGTGCCAGCAGCCTGGGCCACGGCTCGGGCTACACCTTC.

The chain combines TRBV6-5 with TRBJ2-7, with TRBD2 as a possible D gene (5 bases). The V and J ends lost 4 bases and 0 bases respectively, with 16 bases between them. The CDR3 contains 16 residues. Germline V gene data show CDR1 as MNHEY and CDR2 as SVGAGI. The CDR3, as DNA: TGTGCCAGCAGTTTCTCCGGTGCAGGAGGCTCCTACGAGCAGTACTTC. This translates into CASSFSGAGGSYEQYF.

The gene calls are TRBV2 and TRBJ1-5, with D hard to call. Germline V lookup: CDR1 SNHLY, CDR2 FYNNEI. The CDR3 has 15 amino acids. With 6 bases removed from V and 8 bases from J, the gap between germline ends came to 20 bases. The CDR3 region has the DNA TGTGCCAGCAGCATTGGCGAACCTTCTGTTAAGCCCCAGCATTTT. As protein: CASSIGEPSVKPQHF. The full variable domain, in which reference TRBV2 and TRBJ1-5 provide the parts outside the CDR3, is EPEVTQTPSHQVTQMGQEVILRCVPISNHLYFYWYRQILGQKVEFLVSFYNNEISEKSEIFDDQFSVERPDGSNFTLKIRSTKLEDSAMYFCASSIGEPSVKPQHFGDGTRLSIL.

The rearrangement uses TRBV20-1 and TRBJ1-2; 9 nucleotides match TRBD1. After removal of 6 bases from V and 2 bases from J, the junction contained 7 bases not matched to a gene. The CDR3 spans 14 residues. CDR1 is DFQATT and CDR2 is SNEGSKA in the germline V gene (reference sequence). CDR3 amino acids: CSASRGQGNYGYTF. DNA of the CDR3: TGCAGTGCCAGCCGTGGACAGGGGAACTATGGCTACACCTTC.

This clonotype was counted only a few times. CDR3 coding DNA: TGTGCCAGCAGCAAGGGACTATATACAGATACGCAGTATTTT. This sequence encodes CASSKGLYTDTQYF. The chain carries TRBV12-3 or TRBV12-4 and TRBJ2-3, with 7 bases fitting TRBD2. The length of the CDR3 is 14 residues. V dropped 6 bases and J dropped 3; count of bases not matched to a gene: 6.

V gene TRBV6-5 combines with J gene TRBJ2-7; TRBD2 matches 11 bases. The germline gives CDR1 MNHEY, CDR2 SVGAGI. Trimming cost V 3 bases and J 4 bases; bases outside gene matches: 5. The length of the CDR3 is 15 residues. CDR3 region: CASSYLTSGSYEQYF. CDR3 in DNA: TGTGCCAGCAGTTATTTAACTAGCGGGAGTTACGAGCAGTACTTC.

This clonotype was recorded many times. The chain recombines TRBV7-2 with TRBJ2-7; 8 bases are a match to TRBD2. Trimming cost V 7 bases and J 2 bases; bases outside gene matches: 10. The CDR3 length is 15 residues. Germline assignment: CDR1 SGHTA and CDR2 FQGNSA. CDR3 sequence reads: CASKKTSGNTYEQYF. Written as DNA, the CDR3 is TGTGCCAGCAAGAAAACTAGCGGAAATACCTACGAGCAGTACTTC.

The V call is TRBV18, the J call TRBJ2-3, with 7 nucleotides matching TRBD2. V lost 6 bases and J lost 2; bases outside the gene matches: 11. This CDR3 contains 16 residues. Germline CDR1 reads KGHSH; CDR2 reads LQKENI. The CDR3 reads CASSPDISGATDTQYF. As DNA, the CDR3 is TGTGCCAGCTCGCCTGATATAAGCGGGGCCACAGATACGCAGTATTTT.

For this clonotype: The final CDR3 position lacks the conserved phenylalanine or tryptophan, pointing to a likely read error. The chain combines TRBV2 with TRBJ2-2; tentative D call: TRBD1 (6 bases). The CDR3 has 14 amino acids. V was cut by 6 bases and J by 1 base, with 9 bases left in between. The germline gives CDR1 SNHLY, CDR2 FYNNEI. CDR3 DNA sequence: TGTGCCAGCAGCCTGGACAGGAACACCGGGGAGCTGTTTCTT. Residues: CASSLDRNTGELFL.

This clonotype was counted between two and nine times. The chain has TRBV6-5 and TRBJ1-1; D gene uncertain. This CDR3 comprises 13 residues. V lost 5 bases, J lost 2 bases, and 9 bases lay in between. CDR1 and CDR2 from the germline V gene are MNHEY and SVGAGI. The CDR3 loop is CASSNRINTEAFF. DNA for the CDR3: TGTGCCAGCAGTAACAGAATAAACACTGAAGCTTTCTTT.

This clonotype showed up just a few times. The J gene is TRBJ2-3, the V gene TRBV6-1; D not resolved. CDR1 and CDR2 from the germline V gene are MNHNS and SASEGT. There are 13 residues in the CDR3. V was clipped by 9 bases and J by 0 bases, with 10 bases between them. DNA for the CDR3: TGTGCCAGTGGAGCATATAGCACAGATACGCAGTATTTT. This codes for CASGAYSTDTQYF.

The V gene is TRBV2, the J gene TRBJ2-1; 10 nucleotides match TRBD1. Germline V gene lookup returns CDR1 SNHLY and CDR2 FYNNEI. V shed 1 base, J shed 8 bases, and the junction held 5 bases outside the gene matches. This CDR3 is built from 15 residues. The CDR3: CASSEGGTGADEQFF. In nucleotides, the CDR3 is TGTGCCAGCAGTGAAGGGGGGACAGGGGCAGATGAGCAGTTCTTC.

The sample holds a few counts of this clonotype. The chain employs TRBV3-1 and TRBJ1-1; TRBD1 matches 7 bases. V lost 5 bases to trimming and J lost 1 base; unmatched junction nucleotides: 10. The length of the CDR3 is 16 residues. The germline V gene has CDR1 LGHDT and CDR2 YNNKEL (reference sequence). CDR3 sequence: CASSTRQGQPNTEAFF. DNA of the CDR3: TGTGCCAGCAGCACCCGACAGGGCCAACCGAACACTGAAGCTTTCTTT.